This T cell receptor beta chain was sequenced in a study of cytomegalovirus exposure and HLA in healthy donors. PCR involved 60 Vbeta and 13 Jbeta primers. The protocol was immunoSEQ multiplex PCR, while the TCRdb copy is restricted to in-frame clones and leaves out a portion. The table shows 100,000 to 150,000 clones, with around three quarters occurring only once. This clone was detected only a few times. With V trimmed by 6 bases and J by 8 bases, 7 bases remained unmatched. The CDR3 totals 13 residues. Germline-derived CDR1 and CDR2 are ENHRY and SYGVKD. The sequencing input was PBMCs. This TCR came from a young man in good health and CMV-seropositive. The rearrangement uses TRBV10-3 and TRBJ1-2; 9 bases align to TRBD1. DNA for the CDR3: TGTGCCATCAGCTTGGGACAGGGAGACGGCTACACCTTC. It specifies CAISLGQGDGYTF.